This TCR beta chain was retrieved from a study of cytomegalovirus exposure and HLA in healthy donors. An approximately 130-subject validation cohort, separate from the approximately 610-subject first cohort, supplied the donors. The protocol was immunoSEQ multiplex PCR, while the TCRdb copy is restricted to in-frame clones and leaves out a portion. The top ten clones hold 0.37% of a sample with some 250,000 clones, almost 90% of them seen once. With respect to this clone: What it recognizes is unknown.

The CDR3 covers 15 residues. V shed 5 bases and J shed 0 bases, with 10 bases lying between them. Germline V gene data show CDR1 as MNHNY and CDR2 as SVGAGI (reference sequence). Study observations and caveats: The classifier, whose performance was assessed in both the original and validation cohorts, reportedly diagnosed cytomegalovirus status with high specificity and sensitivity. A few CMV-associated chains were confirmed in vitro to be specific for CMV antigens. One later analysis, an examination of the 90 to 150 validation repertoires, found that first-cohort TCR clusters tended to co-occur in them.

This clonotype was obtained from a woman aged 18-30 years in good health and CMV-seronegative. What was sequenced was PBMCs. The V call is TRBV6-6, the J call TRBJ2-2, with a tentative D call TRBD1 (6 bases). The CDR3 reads CASSNRQANTGELFF. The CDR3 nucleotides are TGTGCCAGCAGTAACCGACAGGCGAACACCGGGGAGCTGTTTTTT.